This T cell receptor beta chain was identified in a study of shared clonotypes between healthy human individuals. Across the study: Two women and three men aged 18 to 49 made up the donors.

The data were produced by immunoSEQ multiplex PCR, yet TCRdb's version contains in-frame clones alone and is incomplete. The sample lists about a million clones; about 76% were seen once. In the case of this clone: Antigen unknown.

Among the donors, all were Caucasian adults who lived in Nashville, Tennessee. Overall study results and limits: Naive CD4 clonotype sharing across a few donors was approximately 5%. The authors expected sequencing depth to affect clonotype sharing among donors.

The V end lost 6 bases, the J end lost 2 bases, and 15 bases lay between the germline ends. Germline V gene sequence: CDR1 ENHRY, CDR2 SYGVKD. This CDR3 region has 15 residues. The receptor's source is a man aged 18 to 29 in good health. This chain links TRBV10-3 with TRBJ2-3; D tentatively reads TRBD1 or TRBD2 (6 bases each). Sequencing used memory CD4+ T cells sorted from blood. Subset described: CD45RA-negative fraction. The CDR3 sequence is CAIRGGGGHTDTQYF. CDR3 DNA: TGTGCCATCAGAGGCGGAGGGGGACACACAGATACGCAGTATTTT.